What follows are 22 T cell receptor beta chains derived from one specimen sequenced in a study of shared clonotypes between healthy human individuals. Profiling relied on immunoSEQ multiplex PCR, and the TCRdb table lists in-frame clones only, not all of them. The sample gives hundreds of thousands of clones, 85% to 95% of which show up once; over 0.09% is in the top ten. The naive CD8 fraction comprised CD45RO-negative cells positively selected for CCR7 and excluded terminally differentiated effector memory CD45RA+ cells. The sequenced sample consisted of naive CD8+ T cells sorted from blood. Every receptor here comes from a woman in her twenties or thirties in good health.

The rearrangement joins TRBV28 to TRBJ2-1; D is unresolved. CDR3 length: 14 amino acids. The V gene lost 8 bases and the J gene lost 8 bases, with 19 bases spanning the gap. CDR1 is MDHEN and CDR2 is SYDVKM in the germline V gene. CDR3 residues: CASLQMERSDEQFF. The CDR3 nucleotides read TGTGCCAGCCTGCAAATGGAGAGGAGTGATGAGCAGTTCTTC.

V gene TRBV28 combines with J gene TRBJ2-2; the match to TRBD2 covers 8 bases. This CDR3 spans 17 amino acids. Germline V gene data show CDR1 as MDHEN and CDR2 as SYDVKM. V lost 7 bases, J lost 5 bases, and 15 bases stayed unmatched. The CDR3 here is CASKSTLAGWDTGELFF. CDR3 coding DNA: TGTGCCAGCAAATCCACCCTAGCGGGTTGGGATACCGGGGAGCTGTTTTTT.

This CDR3 is CASSTTGVGEQYF. In DNA, the CDR3 is TGTGCCAGCAGCACCACAGGGGTCGGCGAGCAGTACTTC. The chain carries TRBV7-9 and TRBJ2-7; 7 positions agree with TRBD1. V shed 5 bases, J shed 6 bases, and the junction held 7 bases outside the gene matches. The germline gives CDR1 SEHNR, CDR2 FQNEAQ (reference sequence). This CDR3 comprises 13 residues. The full variable domain, with the rest looked up from reference TRBV7-9 and TRBJ2-7, is DTGVSQNPRHKITKRGQNVTFRCDPISEHNRLYWYRQTLGQGPEFLTYFQNEAQLEKSRLLSDRFSAERPKGSFSTLEIQRTEQGDSAMYLCASSTTGVGEQYFGPGTRLTVT.

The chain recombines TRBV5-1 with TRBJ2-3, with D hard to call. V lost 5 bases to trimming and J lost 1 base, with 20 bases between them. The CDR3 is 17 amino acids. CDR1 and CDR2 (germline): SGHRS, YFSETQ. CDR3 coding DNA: TGCGCCAGCAGTTTTCGACCGGGCCTCCTCGGCACAGATACGCAGTATTTT. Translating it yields CASSFRPGLLGTDTQYF.

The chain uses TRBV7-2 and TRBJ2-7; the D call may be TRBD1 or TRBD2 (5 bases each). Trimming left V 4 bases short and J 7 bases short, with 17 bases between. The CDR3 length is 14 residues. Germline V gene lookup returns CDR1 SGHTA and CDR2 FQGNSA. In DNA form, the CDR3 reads TGTGCCAGCAGCTCCCCCCAGGGAGCTAGTGAGCAGTACTTC. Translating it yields CASSSPQGASEQYF.

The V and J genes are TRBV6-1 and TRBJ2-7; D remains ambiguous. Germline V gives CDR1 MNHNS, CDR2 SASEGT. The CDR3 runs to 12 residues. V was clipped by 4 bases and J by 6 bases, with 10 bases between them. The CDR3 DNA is TGTGCCAGCAGTGTTAGGGCTGGCGAGCAGTACTTC. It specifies CASSVRAGEQYF.

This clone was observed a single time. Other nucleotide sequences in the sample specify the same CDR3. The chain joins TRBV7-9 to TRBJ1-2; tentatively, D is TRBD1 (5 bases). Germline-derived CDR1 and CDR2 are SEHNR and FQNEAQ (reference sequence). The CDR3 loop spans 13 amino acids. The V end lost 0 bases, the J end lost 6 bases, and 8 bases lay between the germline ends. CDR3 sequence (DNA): TGTGCCAGCAGCTTAGCGGGGGGGAATGGCTACACCTTC. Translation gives CASSLAGGNGYTF.

The CDR3 protein is CASSLGTRSYEQYF. CDR3 sequence (DNA): TGTGCCAGCAGCTTAGGGACAAGGAGTTACGAGCAGTACTTC. The chain is built from TRBV7-9 and TRBJ2-7; perhaps TRBD1 as D (5 bases). V lost 1 base, J lost 4 bases, and 11 bases lay in between. This CDR3 region has 14 residues. Germline V lookup: CDR1 SEHNR, CDR2 FQNEAQ (reference sequence).

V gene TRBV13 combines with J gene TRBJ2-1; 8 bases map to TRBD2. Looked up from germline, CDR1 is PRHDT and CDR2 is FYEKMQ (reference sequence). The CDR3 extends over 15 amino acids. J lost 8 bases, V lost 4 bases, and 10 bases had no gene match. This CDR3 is CASSSRGARGDEQFF. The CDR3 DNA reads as TGTGCCAGCAGCTCGCGGGGGGCGAGGGGCGATGAGCAGTTCTTC.

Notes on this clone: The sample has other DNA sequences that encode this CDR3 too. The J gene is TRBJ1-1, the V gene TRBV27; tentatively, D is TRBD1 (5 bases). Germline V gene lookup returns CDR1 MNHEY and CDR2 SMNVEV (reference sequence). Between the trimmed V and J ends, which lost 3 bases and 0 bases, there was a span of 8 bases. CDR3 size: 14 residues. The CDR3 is CASSFGAVNTEAFF. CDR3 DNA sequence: TGTGCCAGCAGTTTCGGGGCGGTGAACACTGAAGCTTTCTTT.

The CDR3 DNA is TGTGCCAGCAGCGCCCCCCTAGTGCCTGAGCAGTTCTTC. Residues: CASSAPLVPEQFF. This rearrangement joins TRBV6-5 to TRBJ2-1; D unresolved. Trimming removed 6 bases at V and 9 bases at J, with 15 bases between. There are 13 residues in the CDR3. Looked up from germline, CDR1 is MNHEY and CDR2 is SVGAGI.

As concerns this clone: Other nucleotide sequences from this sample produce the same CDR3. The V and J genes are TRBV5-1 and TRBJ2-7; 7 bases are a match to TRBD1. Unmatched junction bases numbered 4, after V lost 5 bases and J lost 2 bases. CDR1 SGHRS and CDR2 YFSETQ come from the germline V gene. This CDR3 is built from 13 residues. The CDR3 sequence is CASSWDRTYEQYF. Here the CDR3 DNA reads TGCGCCAGCAGTTGGGACAGAACCTACGAGCAGTACTTC.

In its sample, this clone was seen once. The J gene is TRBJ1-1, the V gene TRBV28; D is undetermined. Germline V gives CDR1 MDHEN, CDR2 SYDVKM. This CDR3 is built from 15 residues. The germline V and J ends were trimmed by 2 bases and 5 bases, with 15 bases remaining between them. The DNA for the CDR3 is TGTGCCAGCAGTTTAGTAGTGGGTTCGAGTACTGAAGCTTTCTTT. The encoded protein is CASSLVVGSSTEAFF. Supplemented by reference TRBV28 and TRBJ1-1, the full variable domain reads DVKVTQSSRYLVKRTGEKVFLECVQDMDHENMFWYRQDPGLGLRLIYFSYDVKMKEKGDIPEGYSVSREKKERFSLILESASTNQTSMYLCASSLVVGSSTEAFFGQGTRLTVV.

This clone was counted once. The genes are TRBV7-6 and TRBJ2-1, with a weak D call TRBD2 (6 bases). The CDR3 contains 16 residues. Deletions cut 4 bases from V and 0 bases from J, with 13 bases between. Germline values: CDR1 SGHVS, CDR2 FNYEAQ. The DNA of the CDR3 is TGTGCCAGCAGCTCCGGGACTTCTAGCTCCTACAATGAGCAGTTCTTC. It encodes CASSSGTSSSYNEQFF.

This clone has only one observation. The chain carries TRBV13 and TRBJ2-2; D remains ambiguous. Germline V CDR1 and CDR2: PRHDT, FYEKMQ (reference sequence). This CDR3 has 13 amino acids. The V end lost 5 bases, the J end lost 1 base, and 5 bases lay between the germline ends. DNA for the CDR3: TGTGCCAGCAGCCGACTGAACACCGGGGAGCTGTTTTTT. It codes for CASSRLNTGELFF.

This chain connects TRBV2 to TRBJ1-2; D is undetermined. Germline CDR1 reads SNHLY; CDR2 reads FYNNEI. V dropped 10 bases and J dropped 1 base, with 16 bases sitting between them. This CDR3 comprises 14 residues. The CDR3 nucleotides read TGTGCCACTCCGCAGGCGGTACTTAACTATGGCTACACCTTC. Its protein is CATPQAVLNYGYTF.

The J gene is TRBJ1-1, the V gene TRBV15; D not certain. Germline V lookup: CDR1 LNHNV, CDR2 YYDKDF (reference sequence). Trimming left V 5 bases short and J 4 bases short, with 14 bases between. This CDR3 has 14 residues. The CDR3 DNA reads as TGTGCCACCAGCCCCGGAGCTCTAGGCACTGAAGCTTTCTTT. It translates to CATSPGALGTEAFF.

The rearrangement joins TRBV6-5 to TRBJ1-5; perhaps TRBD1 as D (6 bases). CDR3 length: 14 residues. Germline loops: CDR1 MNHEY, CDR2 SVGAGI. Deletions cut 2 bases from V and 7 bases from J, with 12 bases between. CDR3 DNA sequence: TGTGCCAGCAGTTACCGCATGCAGGGGCAGCCCCAGCATTTT. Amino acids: CASSYRMQGQPQHF.

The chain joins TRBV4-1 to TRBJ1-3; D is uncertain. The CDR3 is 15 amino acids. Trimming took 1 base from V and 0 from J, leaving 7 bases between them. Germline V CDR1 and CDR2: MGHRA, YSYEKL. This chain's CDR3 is CASSQAASSGNTIYF. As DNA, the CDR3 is TGCGCCAGCAGCCAAGCTGCCAGCTCTGGAAACACCATATATTTT.

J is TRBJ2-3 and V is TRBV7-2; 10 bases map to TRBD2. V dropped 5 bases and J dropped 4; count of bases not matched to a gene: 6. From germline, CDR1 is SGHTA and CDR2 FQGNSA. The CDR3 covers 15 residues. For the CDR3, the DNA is TGTGCCAGCAGCCTCGGACTAGCGGAGGCAGATACGCAGTATTTT. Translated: CASSLGLAEADTQYF.

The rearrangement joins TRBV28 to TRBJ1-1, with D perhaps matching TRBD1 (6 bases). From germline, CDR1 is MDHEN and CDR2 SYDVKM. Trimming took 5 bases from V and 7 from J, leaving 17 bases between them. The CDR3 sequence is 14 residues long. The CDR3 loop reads CASSEPTGFGEAFF. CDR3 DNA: TGTGCCAGCAGTGAGCCCACAGGGTTCGGTGAAGCTTTCTTT.

As DNA, the CDR3 is TGTGCCAGCAGTGAAGATTTCCGTAGGAGCAATCAGCCCCAGCATTTT. The encoded protein is CASSEDFRRSNQPQHF. The V and J genes are TRBV6-1 and TRBJ1-5, with D unresolved. The germline V gene encodes CDR1 MNHNS and CDR2 SASEGT. Trimming shortened V by 1 base and J by 1 base, and 11 bases separated the two germline ends. This CDR3 comprises 16 residues.